The 28 T cell receptor beta chains reported below all come from one sample, sequenced in a study of OX40 agonist ivuxolimab in advanced cancers. Repertoires were generated with immunoSEQ multiplex PCR, while TCRdb's copy carries only in-frame clones and drops some. The table includes under 85,000 clones, around 86% detected once. This specimen consisted of CD4+ or CD8+ T cells sorted from blood, obtained in a trial of the OX40 agonist ivuxolimab. These receptors were obtained from an adult with an advanced solid tumor such as melanoma, head and neck, liver or kidney cancer.

V usage is TRBV10-2 and J usage is TRBJ1-5; possibly TRBD1 for D (5 bases). CDR1 and CDR2 (germline): WSHSY, SAAADI. This CDR3 is 15 amino acids long. V was cut by 6 bases and J by 0 bases, with 12 bases left in between. CDR3 residues: CASRYDRASNQPQHF. The CDR3 region has the DNA TGCGCCAGCAGGTATGACAGAGCTAGCAATCAGCCCCAGCATTTT.

This chain connects TRBV11-2 to TRBJ2-5; perhaps TRBD2 as D (6 bases). Trimming pared 6 bases from V and 5 bases from J, leaving 10 bases between. This CDR3 is 12 amino acids long. Germline-derived CDR1 and CDR2 are SGHAT and FQNNGV. The CDR3: CASRRLGETQYF. In DNA form, the CDR3 reads TGTGCCAGCAGGCGACTAGGGGAGACCCAGTACTTC.

The chain employs TRBV28 and TRBJ1-2; 9 bases are shared with TRBD1. V trimming: 1 base; J trimming: 6 bases; junction bases outside the gene matches: 9. CDR3 size: 16 residues. Germline lookup yields CDR1 MDHEN and CDR2 SYDVKM. CDR3 protein: CASSLLGDRVENGYTF. The CDR3 DNA sequence: TGTGCCAGCAGTTTATTGGGGGACAGGGTTGAAAATGGCTACACCTTC.

The chain combines TRBV29-1 with TRBJ2-1, with 10 bases matching TRBD2. Trimming at V came to 0 bases and at J to 9 bases, leaving 8 bases not matched to a gene. Germline CDR1 SQVTM, CDR2 ANQGSEA. CDR3 length: 15 residues. For the CDR3, the DNA is TGCAGCGTTGAAGATAAGGGACTAGCGCAAGGTGAGCAGTTCTTC. It translates to CSVEDKGLAQGEQFF.

The chain employs TRBV5-6 and TRBJ1-1, with D unclear. The CDR3 is 11 amino acids. CDR1 SGHDT and CDR2 YYEEEE come from the germline V gene. Trimming shortened V by 7 bases and J by 5 bases, and 9 bases separated the two germline ends. The CDR3 coding sequence is TGTGCCAGCGGCGTGGGGACTGAAGCTTTCTTT. Residues: CASGVGTEAFF.

The rearrangement joins TRBV9 to TRBJ2-2, with 8 positions matching TRBD1. This CDR3 has 15 amino acids. Germline V CDR1 and CDR2: SGDLS, YYNGEE. V shed 2 bases, J shed 5 bases, and the junction held 5 bases outside the gene matches. CDR3 sequence reads: CASSVDRAVTGELFF. The CDR3 DNA is TGTGCCAGCAGCGTGGACAGGGCCGTGACCGGGGAGCTGTTTTTT.

The chain combines TRBV21-1 with TRBJ1-1; the DNA was not compared with TRBD1, the D call given in the table. TRBV21-1 is given as a pseudogene. This CDR3 is built from 15 residues. For the CDR3, the DNA is TGTGCCAGCAGCAAAAGACAGGGGAGGCTTAGGATGGCTTTCTTT. Encoded protein: CASSKRQGRLRMAFF.

This clone occurred a few times. The J gene is TRBJ1-4, the V gene TRBV2; D not resolved. Germline V gene sequence: CDR1 SNHLY, CDR2 FYNNEI. Trimming stripped 4 bases from V and 5 bases from J, with 8 bases between. This CDR3 has 13 residues. The CDR3 sequence: CASSVRLNEKLFF. CDR3 bases: TGTGCCAGCAGTGTTAGGTTGAATGAAAAACTGTTTTTT.

The V gene is TRBV7-2, the J gene TRBJ2-7; no reliable D call. Germline V lookup: CDR1 SGHTA, CDR2 FQGNSA. Trimming shortened V by 5 bases and J by 3 bases, and 11 bases separated the two germline ends. There are 13 residues in the CDR3. The CDR3 DNA follows: TGTGCCAGCAGCCCCCGTAGAGACTACGAGCAGTACTTC. It codes for CASSPRRDYEQYF.

The genes are TRBV10-3 and TRBJ1-4; 8 bases map to TRBD1. This CDR3 is 14 amino acids long. Germline V gene data show CDR1 as ENHRY and CDR2 as SYGVKD. J lost 5 bases, V lost 6 bases, and 5 bases had no gene match. In DNA, the CDR3 is TGTGCCATCAGCACTGGACAGGGAAATGAAAAACTGTTTTTT. Its protein is CAISTGQGNEKLFF.

In DNA form, the CDR3 reads TGCGCCAGCAGCCAAGATAACCGGCGGGAGGGCTACGAGCAGTACTTC. Its protein is CASSQDNRREGYEQYF. The chain combines TRBV4-1 with TRBJ2-7; 9 bases fit TRBD2. CDR3 size: 16 residues. Germline CDR1 is MGHRA and CDR2 is YSYEKL. After removal of 0 bases from V and 3 bases from J, the junction contained 6 bases not matched to a gene.

V gene TRBV6-5 combines with J gene TRBJ2-3; TRBD2 might be the D (5 bases). Germline V gives CDR1 MNHEY, CDR2 SVGAGI. The CDR3 runs to 15 residues. Trimming took off 6 bases at V and 6 bases at J, with 19 bases between the two ends. The CDR3 is CASRGSWGPGDTQYF. For the CDR3, the DNA is TGTGCCAGCAGGGGGAGTTGGGGTCCAGGTGATACGCAGTATTTT.

The chain employs TRBV4-1 and TRBJ1-2, with D unresolved. Trimming cost V 0 bases and J 8 bases, with 19 bases left between them. This CDR3 is built from 16 residues. Germline CDR1 MGHRA, CDR2 YSYEKL. The CDR3 DNA is TGCGCCAGCAGCCAAGAAGGGCAAGCCGGGCTGGGAGGCTACACCTTC. Residues: CASSQEGQAGLGGYTF.

This clone appeared once. The chain links TRBV23-1 to TRBJ1-2; no reliable D call. TRBV23-1 is noted as an ORF with a role that remains uncertain. The CDR3 extends over 14 amino acids. V lost 0 bases to trimming and J lost 1 base, with 6 bases between them. The CDR3 DNA reads TGCGCCAGCAGTCAATCCGGAGTTAACTATGGCTACACCTTC. Amino acid sequence: CASSQSGVNYGYTF.

The J gene is TRBJ1-2, the V gene TRBV6-5; D not resolved. The V end lost 4 bases, the J end lost 4 bases, and 13 bases lay between the germline ends. The CDR3 is 14 residues long. The germline V gene has CDR1 MNHEY and CDR2 SVGAGI. CDR3 in DNA: TGTGCCAGCAGTTTGGGCCCACGAGGCTATGGCTACACCTTC. Protein product: CASSLGPRGYGYTF.

This rearrangement joins TRBV19 to TRBJ2-1; the match to TRBD1 covers 12 bases. This CDR3 is 13 amino acids long. V dropped 10 bases and J dropped 11; count of bases not matched to a gene: 9. The germline CDR1 and CDR2 sequences are LNHDA and SQIVND (reference sequence). This chain's CDR3 is CATTGQGAGKQFF. CDR3 sequence (DNA): TGTGCCACCACGGGACAGGGGGCGGGGAAGCAGTTCTTC.

The V call is TRBV11-2, the J call TRBJ2-1, with TRBD2 matching 8 bases. The V and J ends lost 5 bases and 8 bases, in that order; junction bases with no gene match: 5. CDR3 length: 13 residues. Germline values: CDR1 SGHAT, CDR2 FQNNGV. CDR3: CASSSGGGYEQFF. The CDR3 DNA sequence: TGTGCCAGCAGCAGCGGGGGCGGCTATGAGCAGTTCTTC.

This clone was seen only a few times. The chain carries TRBV14 and TRBJ2-7, with 9 nucleotides matching TRBD1. Germline CDR1 SGHDN, CDR2 FVKESK. The CDR3 covers 13 residues. Trimming removed 3 bases from V and 7 bases from J; junction bases left unmatched: 4. The CDR3 protein is CASSQGQGREQYF. CDR3 coding DNA: TGTGCCAGCAGCCAGGGACAGGGACGAGAGCAGTACTTC.

The J gene is TRBJ1-4, the V gene TRBV18; D remains unclear. The CDR3 is 15 residues long. CDR1 is KGHSH, CDR2 LQKENI, per germline. Trimming shortened V by 4 bases and J by 0 bases, and 9 bases separated the two germline ends. Here the CDR3 DNA reads TGTGCCAGCTCACACGACGCCGCAACTAATGAAAAACTGTTTTTT. Its translation: CASSHDAATNEKLFF. The full variable domain, in which reference TRBV18 and TRBJ1-4 provide the parts outside the CDR3, is NAGVMQNPRHLVRRRGQEARLRCSPMKGHSHVYWYRQLPEEGLKFMVYLQKENIIDESGMPKERFSAEFPKEGPSILRIQQVVRGDSAAYFCASSHDAATNEKLFFGSGTQLSVL.

The CDR3 spells CASSLYGELFF. CDR3 sequence (DNA): TGCGCCAGCAGCTTGTATGGGGAGCTGTTTTTT. The chain combines TRBV5-1 with TRBJ2-2; no clear D. The CDR3 is 11 amino acids. Germline-derived CDR1 and CDR2 are SGHRS and YFSETQ. Trimming stripped 1 base from V and 8 bases from J, with 3 bases between.

The chain has TRBV2 and TRBJ2-6, with D uncertain. The CDR3 totals 14 residues. V lost 6 bases, J lost 0 bases, and 6 bases lay in between. The germline V gene has CDR1 SNHLY and CDR2 FYNNEI. CDR3 nucleotide sequence: TGTGCCAGCAGGCCTAGCTCTGGGGCCAACGTCCTGACTTTC. This translates into CASRPSSGANVLTF.

The V gene is TRBV9, the J gene TRBJ1-1; no definite D call. This CDR3 has 15 residues. Trimming removed 4 bases at V and 1 base at J, with 14 bases between. In germline, CDR1 is SGDLS, CDR2 YYNGEE. The CDR3 reads CASSPVTLPNTEAFF. DNA of the CDR3: TGTGCCAGCAGCCCCGTGACATTACCGAACACTGAAGCTTTCTTT.

The chain uses TRBV20-1 and TRBJ2-1; D gene unclear. Trimming stripped 8 bases from V and 7 bases from J, with 12 bases between. The CDR3 spans 11 residues. The germline V gene has CDR1 DFQATT and CDR2 SNEGSKA (reference sequence). DNA of the CDR3: TGCAGTACCCTAGGACGGAATGAGCAGTTCTTC. It specifies CSTLGRNEQFF.

The chain recombines TRBV5-4 with TRBJ2-5, with unresolved D. Trimming removed 1 base at V and 0 bases at J, with 7 bases between. The germline V gene has CDR1 SGHNT and CDR2 YYREEE (reference sequence). The CDR3 is 14 amino acids. This chain's CDR3 is CASSLPQYQETQYF. The CDR3 region has the DNA TGTGCCAGCAGCTTGCCCCAGTACCAAGAGACCCAGTACTTC.

The CDR3 nucleotides read TGTGCCAGCAGTGCGGCTAGCGGTCACACCGGGGAGCTGTTTTTT. It is translated as CASSAASGHTGELFF. The V and J genes are TRBV2 and TRBJ2-2; 7 nucleotides agree with TRBD2. V shed 4 bases and J 3 bases; nucleotides not matched to a gene: 5. CDR1 SNHLY and CDR2 FYNNEI come from the germline V gene. This CDR3 region has 15 residues.

This clone occurred a few times. This chain joins TRBV28 and TRBJ1-6, with D perhaps matching TRBD1 (5 bases). The germline V and J ends were trimmed by 6 bases and 7 bases, with 16 bases remaining between them. Germline V lookup: CDR1 MDHEN, CDR2 SYDVKM. The CDR3 runs to 15 residues. The CDR3 sequence is CASRFAGQANSPLHF. DNA of the CDR3: TGTGCCAGCAGATTTGCCGGACAAGCGAATTCACCCCTCCACTTT.

The CDR3 DNA sequence: TGTGCCAGCACCTTCGGACGGGTCAATCAGCCCCAGCATTTT. Translating it yields CASTFGRVNQPQHF. The V call is TRBV28, the J call TRBJ1-5; D uncertain. Trimming removed 7 bases at V and 3 bases at J, with 13 bases between. CDR3 length equals 14 residues. CDR1 is MDHEN and CDR2 is SYDVKM in the germline V gene.

This chain connects TRBV7-2 to TRBJ1-1; 7 nucleotides match TRBD1. Germline loops: CDR1 SGHTA, CDR2 FQGNSA. The CDR3 loop spans 14 amino acids. V shed 3 bases and J 2 bases; nucleotides not matched to a gene: 3. CDR3 DNA: TGTGCCAGCAGCTTGCGACAGGGCAACACTGAAGCTTTCTTT. Translated, it gives CASSLRQGNTEAFF.